What follows are 5 T cell receptor beta chains derived from one specimen sequenced in a study of identical twins. MiXCR was run by TCRdb on the 5' RACE reads, yielding one entry per CDR3 protein. The profile shows some 460,000 distinct CDR3 sequences, 14% of them singletons. The same sample was also studied in work on yellow fever vaccine responses in identical twins.

Sequencing was done on a sample of CD4+ T cells sorted from blood. All receptors derive from a young woman in good health.

V gene TRBV18 combines with J gene TRBJ2-7; 12 bases are a match to TRBD2. CDR3 length equals 16 residues. CDR1 is KGHSH, CDR2 LQKENI, per germline. V trimming: 3 bases; J trimming: 4 bases; junction bases outside the gene matches: 7. The CDR3 sequence is CASSPLAGGDLYEQYF. The CDR3 DNA is TGTGCCAGCTCACCCCTAGCGGGGGGGGACCTTTACGAGCAGTACTTC. Variable domain in full (rest from reference TRBV18 and TRBJ2-7): NAGVMQNPRHLVRRRGQEARLRCSPMKGHSHVYWYRQLPEEGLKFMVYLQKENIIDESGMPKERFSAEFPKEGPSILRIQQVVRGDSAAYFCASSPLAGGDLYEQYFGPGTRLTVT.

J is TRBJ2-3 and V is TRBV7-6; 8 bases match TRBD2. With V trimmed by 4 bases and J by 2 bases, 11 bases remained unmatched. Germline CDR1 and CDR2: SGHVS and FNYEAQ. The CDR3 consists of 17 residues. CDR3 DNA sequence: TGTGCCAGCAGCTCCCGTAAGCGGGGGCACCTCACAGATACGCAGTATTTT. It translates to CASSSRKRGHLTDTQYF.

The table lists this clonotype with a count of one. The junction shows a germline mismatch at one end, possibly a read error. The chain links TRBV5-1 to TRBJ2-3; 7 nucleotides align to TRBD2. From germline, CDR1 is SGHRS and CDR2 YFSETQ. This CDR3 has 13 amino acids. In nucleotides, the CDR3 is TGCGCCAGCAGCTTCAGCGGGGAAGATTCGCAGTATTTT. Amino acids: CASSFSGEDSQYF.

V gene TRBV6-5 combines with J gene TRBJ2-7, with TRBD1 identical over 7 bases. Germline CDR1 is MNHEY and CDR2 is SVGAGI. After removal of 7 bases from V and 3 bases from J, the junction contained 9 bases not matched to a gene. There are 14 residues in the CDR3. As DNA, the CDR3 is TGTGCCAGCACTAACTCGGGACAGTACTACGAGCAGTACTTC. Protein product: CASTNSGQYYEQYF.

This clonotype has just a few counts. The J gene is TRBJ2-3, the V gene TRBV15; TRBD1 aligns across 8 bases. CDR3 length: 15 residues. Germline V lookup: CDR1 LNHNV, CDR2 YYDKDF (reference sequence). V lost 1 base and J lost 6; bases outside the gene matches: 6. The CDR3 sequence is CATSRGQGAWDTQYF. CDR3 nucleotide sequence: TGTGCCACCAGCAGAGGGCAGGGGGCATGGGATACGCAGTATTTT.